These 8 T cell receptor beta chains were sequenced from one sample in a study of T cell responses to AZD1222 COVID-19 vaccine. Generated by immunoSEQ multiplex PCR, the TCRdb table keeps only in-frame clones and is missing some. The data hold about 170,000 clones, with 87% observed a single time. The source material was peripheral blood, sampled 28 days after the second AZD1222 dose. The receptors come from an adult who received the AZD1222 COVID-19 vaccine.

The chain has TRBV10-3 and TRBJ2-1; D possibly corresponds to TRBD1 (6 bases). The CDR3 contains 13 residues. V lost 6 bases, J lost 8 bases, and 14 bases lay in between. The V gene's germline CDR1 is ENHRY and CDR2 SYGVKD. Here the CDR3 reads CAISQAQGDEQFF. CDR3 nucleotides: TGTGCCATCAGCCAAGCACAGGGTGATGAGCAGTTCTTC.

This chain uses TRBV3-1 (or the pseudogene TRBV3-2) with TRBJ1-1, with D tentatively TRBD1 (6 bases). Germline V gene data show CDR1 as LGHDT and CDR2 as YNNKEL (reference sequence). Between the trimmed V and J ends, which lost 5 bases and 4 bases, there was a span of 14 bases. The CDR3 totals 14 residues. The CDR3 loop reads CASSAGAAGTEAFF. For the CDR3, the DNA is TGTGCCAGCAGCGCGGGGGCGGCGGGCACTGAAGCTTTCTTT.

The chain employs TRBV28 and TRBJ1-1; TRBD1 is a possible D gene (5 bases). Trimming took 5 bases from V and 2 from J, leaving 18 bases between them. Per germline, CDR1 MDHEN and CDR2 SYDVKM. The CDR3 is 16 amino acids. This CDR3 reads CASSLTPGRGNTEAFF. CDR3 in DNA: TGTGCCAGCAGTCTTACCCCGGGACGGGGTAACACTGAAGCTTTCTTT. Filled out from reference TRBV28 and TRBJ1-1, the complete variable domain reads DVKVTQSSRYLVKRTGEKVFLECVQDMDHENMFWYRQDPGLGLRLIYFSYDVKMKEKGDIPEGYSVSREKKERFSLILESASTNQTSMYLCASSLTPGRGNTEAFFGQGTRLTVV.

The chain combines TRBV5-1 with TRBJ2-5, with D possibly TRBD1 on 6 matching bases. The ends were cut back, 0 bases at V and 2 bases at J, with 11 bases in the middle. CDR3 length: 15 amino acids. The germline CDR1 and CDR2 sequences are SGHRS and YFSETQ. The DNA of the CDR3 is TGCGCCAGCAGCTTGGTAGGGACACTTCAAGAGACCCAGTACTTC. This gives the protein CASSLVGTLQETQYF.

V gene TRBV25-1 combines with J gene TRBJ2-7; TRBD2 might be the D (6 bases). The CDR3 covers 13 residues. The germline gives CDR1 MGHDK, CDR2 SYGVNS. V was cut by 8 bases and J by 3 bases, with 14 bases left in between. DNA of the CDR3: TGTGCCAGCGGGGCAGGGACTGTCTACGAGCAGTACTTC. As protein: CASGAGTVYEQYF.

J is TRBJ1-1 and V is TRBV5-1, with D perhaps TRBD1 (5 bases). V gave up 4 bases and J gave up 8 bases, with 15 bases separating them. The V gene's germline CDR1 is SGHRS and CDR2 YFSETQ. CDR3 size: 13 residues. The CDR3 nucleotides read TGCGCCAGCAGCCCGGACGGGGCCAGGGAAGCTTTCTTT. Residues: CASSPDGAREAFF. The full variable domain, with the rest looked up from reference TRBV5-1 and TRBJ1-1, is KAGVTQTPRYLIKTRGQQVTLSCSPISGHRSVSWYQQTPGQGLQFLFEYFSETQRNKGNFPGRFSGRQFSNSRSEMNVSTLELGDSALYLCASSPDGAREAFFGQGTRLTVV.

This chain uses TRBV11-2 with TRBJ2-7, with D unclear. CDR3 length equals 15 residues. V gave up 0 bases and J gave up 0 bases, with 9 bases separating them. Per germline, CDR1 SGHAT and CDR2 FQNNGV. This CDR3 reads CASSLENHSSYEQYF. DNA of the CDR3: TGTGCCAGCAGCTTAGAGAACCATTCCTCCTACGAGCAGTACTTC.

J is TRBJ1-2 and V is TRBV27, with 7 bases aligning to TRBD1. Trimming took 8 bases from V and 0 from J; bases not matched to a gene: 18. Germline-derived CDR1 and CDR2 are MNHEY and SMNVEV (reference sequence). CDR3 length: 18 residues. The chain's CDR3 is CASVSMWDRGGPNYGYTF. In DNA, the CDR3 is TGTGCCAGCGTTAGTATGTGGGACAGAGGGGGACCTAACTATGGCTACACCTTC.